The 7 T cell receptor beta chains below were found in one sample sequenced in a study of shared clonotypes between healthy human individuals. Clones were sequenced by immunoSEQ multiplex PCR, and TCRdb holds only the in-frame ones, with some missing. Of roughly 500,000 clones in the sample, about 85% were seen once. Specimen: PBMCs. The receptors originated from a woman between 40 and 55 years old in good health. Some clones in this sample may be carry-over from other donors' samples.

This clone appeared once. The chain combines TRBV7-6 with TRBJ2-7, with D maybe TRBD2 (5 bases). CDR3 length: 13 amino acids. The V end lost 5 bases, the J end lost 3 bases, and 11 bases lay between the germline ends. Germline V gene sequence: CDR1 SGHVS, CDR2 FNYEAQ. The CDR3 sequence: CASSPRRSYEQYF. CDR3 DNA sequence: TGTGCCAGCAGCCCTAGGAGGAGCTACGAGCAGTACTTC.

In this sample, this clone turned up once. The chain has TRBV27 and TRBJ1-2; no firm D call. V was shortened by 6 bases and J by 3 bases, with 11 bases between the two germline ends. From germline, CDR1 is MNHEY and CDR2 SMNVEV (reference sequence). The CDR3 extends over 13 amino acids. The CDR3, as DNA: TGTGCCAGCAGGGGAGATAGATACTATGGCTACACCTTC. It specifies CASRGDRYYGYTF.

The gene calls are TRBV28 and TRBJ1-5, with a tentative D call TRBD1 (6 bases). The CDR3 extends over 17 amino acids. Germline V gene lookup returns CDR1 MDHEN and CDR2 SYDVKM. Trimming stripped 8 bases from V and 2 bases from J, with 22 bases between. The CDR3 protein is CASAFMTGLLGNQPQHF. CDR3 bases: TGTGCCAGCGCCTTTATGACAGGTCTTCTAGGCAATCAGCCCCAGCATTTT.

This sequence joins TRBV4-2 and TRBJ2-3; D gene unclear. The V gene's germline CDR1 is LGHNA and CDR2 YNFKEQ. The CDR3 spans 19 residues. Trimming removed 0 bases from V and 0 bases from J, with 19 bases in between. CDR3 DNA: TGTGCCAGCAGCCAAGATCATACCCTAGGCCCTACTAGCACAGATACGCAGTATTTT. Residues: CASSQDHTLGPTSTDTQYF.

The rearrangement uses TRBV28 and TRBJ1-4, with 7 bases fitting TRBD1. The CDR3 length is 15 residues. Per germline, CDR1 MDHEN and CDR2 SYDVKM. Trimming took 4 bases from V and 8 from J; bases not matched to a gene: 10. CDR3 sequence reads: CASSSSGGRGEKLFF. CDR3 sequence (DNA): TGTGCCAGCAGTTCCTCAGGGGGAAGGGGGGAAAAACTGTTTTTT.

In this sample, this clone turned up a few times. The chain is built from TRBV7-9 and TRBJ2-7; D ambiguous. With 5 bases removed from V and 5 bases from J, the gap between germline ends came to 10 bases. The CDR3 runs 12 residues. The V gene's germline CDR1 is SEHNR and CDR2 FQNEAQ (reference sequence). This CDR3 is CASSRTSNEQYF. The CDR3 DNA reads as TGTGCCAGCAGCCGCACATCAAACGAGCAGTACTTC.

The chain employs TRBV29-1 and TRBJ1-3; TRBD1 is a possible D gene (5 bases). V was trimmed by 6 bases and J by 0 bases, leaving 12 bases between them. Germline assignment: CDR1 SQVTM and CDR2 ANQGSEA. The CDR3 covers 14 residues. CDR3 residues: CSVGGGSSGNTIYF. The CDR3 DNA follows: TGCAGCGTGGGCGGGGGGAGCTCTGGAAACACCATATATTTT.